This T cell receptor beta chain stems from a study of regulatory T cells in long-lasting Graves disease. Study findings and constraints: There were preferences for TRBV28, TRBJ1-2 and TRBJ2-5 in persistent disease.

Through Arm-PCR of CDR3 regions and iRepertoire HTBI primers, TCR beta libraries were built. Study processing details: Among the samples, 60 or so TRBV and 13 to 15 TRBJ segments were identified. TCRdb independently ran MiXCR on the multiplex PCR reads; one entry per CDR3 protein. TCRdb's processing, not the authors', yielded these V and J calls. The sample consists of hundreds of thousands of distinct CDR3 sequences, approximately 15% of them appearing once. This CDR3 comprises 13 residues. Trimming pared 6 bases from V and 3 bases from J, leaving 10 bases between. CDR1 is WSHSY and CDR2 is SAAADI in the germline V gene. Regarding time point: newly diagnosed GD, antithyroid drugs for less than 3 months. After RNA was extracted from PBMCs, the TCR library was made from it. This clonotype was observed many times. Its antigen is currently unknown. These data also featured in a second study, about T cells in Graves' hyperthyroidism and ophthalmopathy. From that report: Among clonotypes expanded in thyroid above 0.001, most were also found in blood.

Sample: peripheral blood mononuclear cells (PBMCs), taken at new diagnosis, from a patient treated with antithyroid drugs. V usage is TRBV10-2 and J usage is TRBJ2-3; tentatively, D is TRBD2 (6 bases). The sequence was obtained from a woman aged 25 to 45 with Graves disease. The CDR3 spells CASRWGDTDTQYF. The CDR3 DNA follows: TGCGCCAGCAGGTGGGGGGATACAGATACGCAGTATTTT.